This TCR beta chain was observed in a study of long-term antiretroviral therapy in people with HIV. Donors needed at least one pre-ART PBMC sample plus at least two post-ART samples. The V gene's germline CDR1 is MNHEY and CDR2 SMNVEV (reference sequence). V gave up 2 bases and J gave up 0 bases, with 8 bases separating them. The CDR3 runs to 15 residues. The run of the v3.0 immunoSEQ assay was at survey level. Sequencing used immunoSEQ multiplex PCR; TCRdb keeps in-frame clones, though not all of them. The sample lists roughly 26,000 clones, roughly 95% occurring once. Study findings and constraints: Blood obtained between about 2004 and 2017 may reflect older ART regimens. CDR3 lengths in HIV samples spanned a narrower range than controls. Clonal expansions arising prior to ART prevailed in the repertoire at every time point.

A note on this clone: Its antigen is unknown.

The chain joins TRBV27 to TRBJ1-5, with D unresolved. The source material was unsorted PBMCs, sampled about 4.7 years after starting antiretroviral therapy. The receptor's source is a woman between 50 and 59 years old with HIV. The CDR3 nucleotides read TGTGCCAGCAGTTTAAGGGCAAATAGCAATCAGCCCCAGCATTTT. This encodes CASSLRANSNQPQHF.